This TCR beta chain was recovered during a study of post-analysis software for immune sequencing data. The wider study: Recorded subtypes: relapsing-remitting, secondary progressive, progressive-relapsing; some patients unannotated.

This clonotype has just a few counts. Its antigen remains unidentified. Each TCR beta cDNA library carried unique molecular identifiers. Some 500,000 cDNA molecules were recovered from an input of 1 to 10 million T cells. In TCRdb, the PCR reads were re-called with MiXCR into one record per CDR3 protein. Of around 700,000 distinct CDR3 sequences in the sample, 59% were seen once. Study results and limitations: There was significantly lower normalized Chao1 diversity in multiple sclerosis patients than in controls. Under the F measure, samples that were prepared in one batch clustered strongly together. Among 5 or 6 TRBV segments more frequent in patients than controls were TRBV5-6, TRBV5-1 and TRBV20-1.

The CDR3 has 14 residues. The rearrangement joins TRBV12-3 or TRBV12-4 to TRBJ2-4, with TRBD2 identical over 8 bases. The DNA end favors TRBJ2-7, so the J call may be wrong. The source is a girl between 2 and 10 years old with multiple sclerosis. Material for sequencing was blood. CDR3 DNA: TGTGCCAGCAGTGACCACGGGACTAGATACGAGCAGTACTTC. It is translated as CASSDHGTRYEQYF.